This is a list of T cell receptor beta chains from one sample in a study of T cell repertoires in cytomegalovirus infection. Via MiXCR, TCRdb re-called the reads, giving one row per CDR3 protein. The sample holds approximately 350,000 distinct CDR3 sequences, about 32% seen once. Their antigens are not known. The sequencing here drew on cultured PBMCs, taken from culture after CMV antigen stimulation. The receptors here all came from a human donor in good health (CMV status not recorded). Some clones in this sample may be carry-over from other donors' samples. CDR3s include the opening cysteine and the closing phenylalanine or tryptophan. D genes are given only for firm matches. A clone size is listed for some rows: how often the clone was seen (once, few, many), or a class if it is expanded.

TRBD1,TRBJ2-1,TRBV28,.,CASNDRDRAYNEQFF,TGTGCCAGCAATGATCGGGACAGGGCCTACAATGAGCAGTTCTTC
.,TRBJ1-4,TRBV4-1,.,CASSQDPSGFEKLFF,TGCGCCAGCAGCCAAGACCCGTCTGGATTTGAAAAACTGTTTTTT
.,TRBJ2-1,TRBV4-2,.,CASSQRDWHEQFF,TGTGCCAGCAGCCAGAGAGATTGGCATGAGCAGTTCTTC
.,TRBJ1-5,TRBV27,many,CASSLMAGGNQPQHF,TGTGCCAGCAGTTTAATGGCAGGGGGCAATCAGCCCCAGCATTTT
TRBD2,TRBJ2-3,TRBV12-3/TRBV12-4,.,CASSLRSGDTDTQYF,TGTGCCAGCAGTTTGCGTAGCGGGGACACAGATACGCAGTATTTT
TRBD1,TRBJ2-1,TRBV10-3,few,CATTLGQANEQFF,TGTGCCACCACTCTCGGACAGGCTAATGAGCAGTTCTTC
.,TRBJ2-7,TRBV7-2,many,CASSLSGAAFPSSYEQYF,TGTGCCAGCAGCTTAAGTGGTGCGGCCTTCCCCAGCTCCTACGAGCAGTACTTC
TRBD2,TRBJ2-7,TRBV7-9,.,CASSLRAAGETEQYF,TGTGCCAGCAGCTTACGGGCAGCGGGAGAAACCGAGCAGTACTTC
TRBD1,TRBJ1-1,TRBV4-1,.,CASSQEGRGAEAFF,TGCGCCAGCAGCCAAGAGGGCAGGGGGGCTGAAGCTTTCTTT
.,TRBJ2-7,TRBV28,.,CASSFGEPPLAEQYF,TGTGCCAGCAGTTTTGGAGAGCCGCCTCTCGCCGAGCAGTACTTC
TRBD2,TRBJ2-1,TRBV6-5,.,CASSHLAGAYNEQFF,TGTGCCAGCAGCCACCTAGCGGGAGCCTACAATGAGCAGTTCTTC
TRBD2,TRBJ2-1,TRBV27,few,CASRHRAGGHFNNEQFF,TGTGCCAGCAGGCACCGAGCGGGAGGGCATTTCAACAATGAGCAGTTCTTC